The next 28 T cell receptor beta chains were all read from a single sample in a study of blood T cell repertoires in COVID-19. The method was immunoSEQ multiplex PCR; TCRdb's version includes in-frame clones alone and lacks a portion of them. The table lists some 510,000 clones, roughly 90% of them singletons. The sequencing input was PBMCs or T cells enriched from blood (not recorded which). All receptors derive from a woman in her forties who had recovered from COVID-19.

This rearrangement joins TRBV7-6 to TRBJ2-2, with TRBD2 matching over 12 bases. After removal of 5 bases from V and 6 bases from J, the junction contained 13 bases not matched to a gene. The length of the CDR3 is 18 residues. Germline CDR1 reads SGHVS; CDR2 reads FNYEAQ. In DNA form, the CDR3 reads TGTGCCAGCAGCCTGGCCCTAGCGGGAGGGCTCATTCCCGGGGAGCTGTTTTTT. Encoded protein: CASSLALAGGLIPGELFF.

The CDR3 here is CASMKSGTGELFF. The CDR3, as DNA: TGCGCCAGCATGAAGTCGGGGACCGGGGAGCTGTTTTTT. The rearrangement uses TRBV4-3 and TRBJ2-2; D is possibly TRBD2 (5 bases). CDR3 length: 13 residues. CDR1 is LGHNA and CDR2 is YSLEER in the germline V gene. Trimming left V 7 bases short and J 5 bases short, with 11 bases between.

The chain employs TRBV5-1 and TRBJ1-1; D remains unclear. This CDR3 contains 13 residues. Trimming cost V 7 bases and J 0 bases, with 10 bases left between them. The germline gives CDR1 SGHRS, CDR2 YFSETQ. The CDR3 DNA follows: TGCGCCAGCGGCCCCCACCTGAACACTGAAGCTTTCTTT. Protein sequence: CASGPHLNTEAFF.

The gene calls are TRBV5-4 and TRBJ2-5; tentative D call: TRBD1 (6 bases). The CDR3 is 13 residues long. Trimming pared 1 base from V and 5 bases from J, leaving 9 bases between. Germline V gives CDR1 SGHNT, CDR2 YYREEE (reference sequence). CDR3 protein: CASSLTGPETQYF. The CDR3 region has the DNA TGTGCCAGCAGCTTGACAGGGCCGGAGACCCAGTACTTC. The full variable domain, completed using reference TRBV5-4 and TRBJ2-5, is ETGVTQSPTHLIKTRGQQVTLRCSSQSGHNTVSWYQQALGQGPQFIFQYYREEENGRGNFPPRFSGLQFPNYSSELNVNALELDDSALYLCASSLTGPETQYFGPGTRLLVL.

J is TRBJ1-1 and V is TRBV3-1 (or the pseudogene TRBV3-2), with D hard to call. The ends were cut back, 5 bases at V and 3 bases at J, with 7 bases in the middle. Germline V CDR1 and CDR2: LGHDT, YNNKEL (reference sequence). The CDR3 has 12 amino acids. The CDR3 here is CASSLGDTEAFF. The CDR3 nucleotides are TGTGCCAGCAGCTTGGGCGACACTGAAGCTTTCTTT.

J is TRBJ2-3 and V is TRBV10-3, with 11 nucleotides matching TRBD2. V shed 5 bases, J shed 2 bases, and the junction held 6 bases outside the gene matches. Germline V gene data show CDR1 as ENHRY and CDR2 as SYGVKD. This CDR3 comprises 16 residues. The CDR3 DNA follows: TGTGCCATCAGTACGGGGACTAGCGGAAACACAGATACGCAGTATTTT. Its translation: CAISTGTSGNTDTQYF.

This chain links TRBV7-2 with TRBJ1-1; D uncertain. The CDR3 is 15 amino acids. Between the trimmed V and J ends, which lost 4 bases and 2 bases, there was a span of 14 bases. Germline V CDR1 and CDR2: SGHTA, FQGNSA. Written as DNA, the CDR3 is TGTGCCAGCAGCTCGCCAAGGACGGGAAACACTGAAGCTTTCTTT. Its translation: CASSSPRTGNTEAFF. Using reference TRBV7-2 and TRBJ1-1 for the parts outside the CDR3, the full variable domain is GAGVSQSPSNKVTEKGKDVELRCDPISGHTALYWYRQSLGQGLEFLIYFQGNSAPDKSGLPSDRFSAERTGGSVSTLTIQRTQQEDSAVYLCASSSPRTGNTEAFFGQGTRLTVV.

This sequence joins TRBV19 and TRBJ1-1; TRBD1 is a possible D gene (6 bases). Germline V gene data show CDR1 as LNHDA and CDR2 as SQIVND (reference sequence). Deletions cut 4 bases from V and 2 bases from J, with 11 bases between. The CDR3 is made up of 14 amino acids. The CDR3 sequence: CASSTSTGNTEAFF. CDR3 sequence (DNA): TGTGCCAGTAGTACCTCGACAGGCAACACTGAAGCTTTCTTT.

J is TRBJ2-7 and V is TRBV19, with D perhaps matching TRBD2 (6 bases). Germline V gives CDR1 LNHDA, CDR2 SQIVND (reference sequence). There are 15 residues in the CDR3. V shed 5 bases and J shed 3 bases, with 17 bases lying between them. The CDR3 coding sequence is TGTGCCAGTAGTGTGACCGGAGGGCCTATCTACGAGCAGTACTTC. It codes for CASSVTGGPIYEQYF.

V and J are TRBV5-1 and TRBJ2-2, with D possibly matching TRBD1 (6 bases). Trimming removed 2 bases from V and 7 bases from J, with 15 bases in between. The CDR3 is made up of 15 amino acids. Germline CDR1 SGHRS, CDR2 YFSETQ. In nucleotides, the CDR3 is TGCGCCAGCAGCTTTATCAGGGGCGAGGACGGGGAGCTGTTTTTT. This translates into CASSFIRGEDGELFF.

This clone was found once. CDR3: CASSDRTGMLSPLHF. The CDR3 bases are TGTGCCAGCAGCGATAGGACAGGGATGCTCTCACCCCTCCACTTT. V usage is TRBV5-8 and J usage is TRBJ1-6, with 8 bases identical to TRBD1. The V and J ends lost 4 bases and 10 bases, in that order; junction bases with no gene match: 10. CDR1 and CDR2 (germline): SGHTS, YDEGEE. The CDR3 totals 15 residues.

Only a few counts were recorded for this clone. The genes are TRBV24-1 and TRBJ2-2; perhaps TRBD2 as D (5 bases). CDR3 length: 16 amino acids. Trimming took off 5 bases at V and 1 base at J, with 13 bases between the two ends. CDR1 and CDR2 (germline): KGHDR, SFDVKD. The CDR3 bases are TGTGCCACCAGTGGCTTAAGCGGCTTGAACACCGGGGAGCTGTTTTTT. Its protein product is CATSGLSGLNTGELFF.

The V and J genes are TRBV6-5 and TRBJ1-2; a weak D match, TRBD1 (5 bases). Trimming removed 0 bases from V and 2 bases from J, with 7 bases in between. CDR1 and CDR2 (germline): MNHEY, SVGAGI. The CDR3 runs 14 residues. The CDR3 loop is CASSYSDRNYGYTF. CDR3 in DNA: TGTGCCAGCAGTTACTCCGACAGAAACTATGGCTACACCTTC.

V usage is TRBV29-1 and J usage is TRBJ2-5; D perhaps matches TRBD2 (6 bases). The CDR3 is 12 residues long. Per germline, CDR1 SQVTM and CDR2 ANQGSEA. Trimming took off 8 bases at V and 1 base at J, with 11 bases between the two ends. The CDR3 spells CSLRGLQETQYF. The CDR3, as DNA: TGCAGCCTACGGGGACTCCAAGAGACCCAGTACTTC. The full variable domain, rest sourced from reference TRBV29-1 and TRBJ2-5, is SAVISQKPSRDICQRGTSLTIQCQVDSQVTMMFWYRQQPGQSLTLIATANQGSEATYESGFVIDKFPISRPNLTFSTLTVSNMSPEDSSIYLCSLRGLQETQYFGPGTRLLVL.

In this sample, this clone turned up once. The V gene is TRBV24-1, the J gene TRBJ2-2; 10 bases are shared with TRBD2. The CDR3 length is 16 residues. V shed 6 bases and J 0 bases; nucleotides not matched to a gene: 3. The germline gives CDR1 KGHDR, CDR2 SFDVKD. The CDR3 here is CATSFTSGANTGELFF. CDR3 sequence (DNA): TGTGCCACCAGTTTCACTAGCGGGGCGAACACCGGGGAGCTGTTTTTT.

CDR3 protein: CASSSRGNTEAFF. CDR3 DNA sequence: TGTGCCAGCAGTTCCAGGGGGAACACTGAAGCTTTCTTT. The chain carries TRBV6-5 and TRBJ1-1; D might be TRBD1 (6 bases). V lost 4 bases and J lost 1, with 7 bases in between. Germline V gene sequence: CDR1 MNHEY, CDR2 SVGAGI. CDR3 length: 13 amino acids.

The CDR3 nucleotides read TGCGCCAGCAGCCAAGAACCTGGACAGGGAAGTAACTATGGCTACACCTTC. This translates into CASSQEPGQGSNYGYTF. The chain employs TRBV4-1 and TRBJ1-2; 8 bases agree with TRBD1. Germline CDR1 and CDR2: MGHRA and YSYEKL. Trimming at V came to 0 bases and at J to 1 base, leaving 7 bases not matched to a gene. The CDR3 has 17 amino acids.

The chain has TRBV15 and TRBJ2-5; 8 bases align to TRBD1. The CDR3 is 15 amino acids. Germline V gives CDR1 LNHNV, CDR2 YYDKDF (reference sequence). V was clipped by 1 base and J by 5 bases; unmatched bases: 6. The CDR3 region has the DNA TGTGCCACCAGCAGAGTCAGGGGGCGCGGGGAGACCCAGTACTTC. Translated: CATSRVRGRGETQYF.

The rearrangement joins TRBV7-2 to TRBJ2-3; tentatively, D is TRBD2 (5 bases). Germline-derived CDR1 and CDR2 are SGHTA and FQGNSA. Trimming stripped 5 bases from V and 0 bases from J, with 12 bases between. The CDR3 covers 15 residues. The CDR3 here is CASSLGSGSTDTQYF. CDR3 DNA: TGTGCCAGCAGCCTAGGGAGCGGAAGCACAGATACGCAGTATTTT.

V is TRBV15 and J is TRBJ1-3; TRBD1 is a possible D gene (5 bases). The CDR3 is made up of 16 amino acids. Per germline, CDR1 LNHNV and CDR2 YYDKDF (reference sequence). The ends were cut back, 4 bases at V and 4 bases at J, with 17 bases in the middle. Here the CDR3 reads CATSTRSFSGGNTIYF. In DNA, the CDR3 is TGTGCCACCAGCACCCGGAGCTTCTCAGGGGGAAACACCATATATTTT.

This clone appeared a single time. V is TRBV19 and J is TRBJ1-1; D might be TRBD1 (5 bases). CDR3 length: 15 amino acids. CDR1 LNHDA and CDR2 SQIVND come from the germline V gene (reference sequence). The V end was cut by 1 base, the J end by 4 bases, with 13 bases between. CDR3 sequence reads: CASSIGGGRSTEAFF. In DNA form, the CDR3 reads TGTGCCAGTAGTATAGGGGGGGGTCGGAGCACTGAAGCTTTCTTT.

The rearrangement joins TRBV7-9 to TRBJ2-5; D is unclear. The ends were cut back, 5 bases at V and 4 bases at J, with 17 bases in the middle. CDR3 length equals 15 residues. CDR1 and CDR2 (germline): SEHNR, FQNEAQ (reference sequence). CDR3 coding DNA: TGTGCCAGCAGCCCAACCTCGGGTCCGGGAGAGACCCAGTACTTC. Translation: CASSPTSGPGETQYF.

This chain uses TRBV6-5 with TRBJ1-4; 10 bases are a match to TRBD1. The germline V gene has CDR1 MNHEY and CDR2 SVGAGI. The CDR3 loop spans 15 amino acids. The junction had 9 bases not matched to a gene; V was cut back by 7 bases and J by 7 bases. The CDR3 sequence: CASTGSGTGVEKLFF. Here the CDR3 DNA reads TGTGCCAGCACCGGAAGCGGGACAGGGGTTGAAAAACTGTTTTTT.

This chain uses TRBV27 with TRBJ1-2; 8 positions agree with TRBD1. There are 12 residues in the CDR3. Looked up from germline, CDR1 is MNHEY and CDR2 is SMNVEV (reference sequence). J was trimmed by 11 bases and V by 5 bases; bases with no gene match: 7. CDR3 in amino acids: CASSPYRGGYTF. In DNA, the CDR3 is TGTGCCAGCAGTCCGTACAGGGGGGGGTACACCTTC.

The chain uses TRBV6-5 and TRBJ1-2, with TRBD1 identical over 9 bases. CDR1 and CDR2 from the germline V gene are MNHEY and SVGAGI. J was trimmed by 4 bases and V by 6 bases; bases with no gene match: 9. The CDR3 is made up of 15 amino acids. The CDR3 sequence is CASSQTGGATYGYTF. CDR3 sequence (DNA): TGTGCCAGCAGCCAAACAGGGGGCGCAACCTATGGCTACACCTTC.

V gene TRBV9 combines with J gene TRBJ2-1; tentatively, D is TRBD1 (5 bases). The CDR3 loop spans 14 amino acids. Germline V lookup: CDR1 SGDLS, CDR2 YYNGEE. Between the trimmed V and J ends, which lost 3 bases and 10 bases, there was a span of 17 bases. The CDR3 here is CASSASGAPAEQFF. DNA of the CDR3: TGTGCCAGCAGCGCCAGTGGGGCCCCGGCCGAGCAGTTCTTC.

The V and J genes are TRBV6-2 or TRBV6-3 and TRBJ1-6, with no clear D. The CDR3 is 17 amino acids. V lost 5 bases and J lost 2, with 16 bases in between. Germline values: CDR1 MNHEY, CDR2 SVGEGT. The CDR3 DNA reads TGTGCCAGCAGTACGCCGACTCTCGAGCCCTATAATTCACCCCTCCACTTT. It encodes CASSTPTLEPYNSPLHF.

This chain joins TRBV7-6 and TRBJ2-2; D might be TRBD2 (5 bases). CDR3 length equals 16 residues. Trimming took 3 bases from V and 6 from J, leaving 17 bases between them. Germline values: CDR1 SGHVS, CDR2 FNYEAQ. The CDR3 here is CASSFFDGDTPGELFF. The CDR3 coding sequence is TGTGCCAGCAGCTTCTTTGACGGGGATACACCCGGGGAGCTGTTTTTT. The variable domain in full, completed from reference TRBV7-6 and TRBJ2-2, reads GAGVSQSPRYKVTKRGQDVALRCDPISGHVSLYWYRQALGQGPEFLTYFNYEAQQDKSGLPNDRFSAERPEGSISTLTIQRTEQRDSAMYRCASSFFDGDTPGELFFGEGSRLTVL.